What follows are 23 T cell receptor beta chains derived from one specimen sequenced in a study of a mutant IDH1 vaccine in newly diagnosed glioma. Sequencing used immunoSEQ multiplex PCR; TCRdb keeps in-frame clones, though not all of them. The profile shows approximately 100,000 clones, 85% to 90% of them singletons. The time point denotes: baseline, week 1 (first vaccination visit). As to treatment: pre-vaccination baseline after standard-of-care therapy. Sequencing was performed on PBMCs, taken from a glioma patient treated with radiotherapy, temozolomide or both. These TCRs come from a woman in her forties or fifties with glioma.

The CDR3 DNA sequence: TGTGCCAGCAGCGTAGTGCCCACTAGCGGGAGGGCCAATGAGCAGTTCTTC. Translating it yields CASSVVPTSGRANEQFF. This rearrangement joins TRBV9 to TRBJ2-1; 13 bases map to TRBD2. The V gene's germline CDR1 is SGDLS and CDR2 YYNGEE. This CDR3 is 17 amino acids long. V lost 0 bases to trimming and J lost 6 bases; unmatched junction nucleotides: 6.

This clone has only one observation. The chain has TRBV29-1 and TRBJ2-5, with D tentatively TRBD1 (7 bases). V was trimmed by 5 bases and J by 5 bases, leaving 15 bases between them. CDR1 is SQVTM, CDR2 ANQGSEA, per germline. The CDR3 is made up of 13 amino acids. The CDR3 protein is CSVQGGLRETQYF. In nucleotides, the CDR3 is TGCAGCGTTCAGGGGGGTCTGAGGGAGACCCAGTACTTC. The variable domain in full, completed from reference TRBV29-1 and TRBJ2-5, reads SAVISQKPSRDICQRGTSLTIQCQVDSQVTMMFWYRQQPGQSLTLIATANQGSEATYESGFVIDKFPISRPNLTFSTLTVSNMSPEDSSIYLCSVQGGLRETQYFGPGTRLLVL.

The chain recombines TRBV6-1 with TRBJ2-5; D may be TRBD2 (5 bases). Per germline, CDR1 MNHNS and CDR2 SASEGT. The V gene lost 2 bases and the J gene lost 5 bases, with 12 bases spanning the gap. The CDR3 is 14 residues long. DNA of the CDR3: TGTGCCAGCAGTGAAACGACCGGAGGTGAGACCCAGTACTTC. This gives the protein CASSETTGGETQYF.

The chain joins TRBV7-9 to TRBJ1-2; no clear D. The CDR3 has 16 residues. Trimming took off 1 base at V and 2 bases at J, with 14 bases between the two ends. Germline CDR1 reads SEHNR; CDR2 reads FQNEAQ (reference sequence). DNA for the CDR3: TGTGCCAGCAGCTTAGGGATAGGGAACTTCAACTATGGCTACACCTTC. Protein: CASSLGIGNFNYGYTF. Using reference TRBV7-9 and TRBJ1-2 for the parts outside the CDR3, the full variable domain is DTGVSQNPRHKITKRGQNVTFRCDPISEHNRLYWYRQTLGQGPEFLTYFQNEAQLEKSRLLSDRFSAERPKGSFSTLEIQRTEQGDSAMYLCASSLGIGNFNYGYTFGSGTRLTVV.

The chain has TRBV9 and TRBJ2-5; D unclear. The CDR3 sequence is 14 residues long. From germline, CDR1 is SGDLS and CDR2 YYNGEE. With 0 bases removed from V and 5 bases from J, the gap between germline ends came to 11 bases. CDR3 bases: TGTGCCAGCAGCGTAGGTTCAGGCGGCGAGACCCAGTACTTC. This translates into CASSVGSGGETQYF.

CDR3 region: CASSEQGNGNTIYF. In DNA form, the CDR3 reads TGTGCCAGCAGTGAACAAGGGAATGGAAACACCATATATTTT. The chain links TRBV6-1 to TRBJ1-3; no clear D. Germline loops: CDR1 MNHNS, CDR2 SASEGT. The V gene lost 2 bases and the J gene lost 3 bases, with 8 bases spanning the gap. This CDR3 has 14 amino acids.

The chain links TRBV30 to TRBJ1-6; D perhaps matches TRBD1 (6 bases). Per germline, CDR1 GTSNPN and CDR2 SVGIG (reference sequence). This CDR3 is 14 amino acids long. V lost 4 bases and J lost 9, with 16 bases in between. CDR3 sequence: CAWIGQGRSSPLHF. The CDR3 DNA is TGTGCCTGGATAGGGCAGGGGCGTAGTTCACCCCTCCACTTT.

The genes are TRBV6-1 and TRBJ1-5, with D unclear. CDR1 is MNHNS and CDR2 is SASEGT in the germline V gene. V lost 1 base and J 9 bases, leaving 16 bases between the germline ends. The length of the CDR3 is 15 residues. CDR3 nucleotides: TGTGCCAGCAGTGAAGAACGGGCGGGCCCCAGGCCCCAGCATTTT. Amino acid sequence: CASSEERAGPRPQHF.

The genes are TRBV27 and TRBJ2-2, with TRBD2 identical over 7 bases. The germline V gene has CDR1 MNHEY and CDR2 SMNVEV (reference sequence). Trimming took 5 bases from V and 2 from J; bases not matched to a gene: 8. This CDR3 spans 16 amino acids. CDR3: CASSQTGGLNTGELFF. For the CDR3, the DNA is TGTGCCAGCAGTCAAACGGGGGGTTTAAACACCGGGGAGCTGTTTTTT.

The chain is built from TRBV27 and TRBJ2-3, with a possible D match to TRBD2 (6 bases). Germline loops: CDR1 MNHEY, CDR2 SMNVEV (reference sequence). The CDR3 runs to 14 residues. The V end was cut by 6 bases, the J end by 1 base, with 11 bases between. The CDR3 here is CASRGLQRTDTQYF. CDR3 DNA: TGTGCCAGCAGGGGACTCCAGCGCACAGATACGCAGTATTTT.

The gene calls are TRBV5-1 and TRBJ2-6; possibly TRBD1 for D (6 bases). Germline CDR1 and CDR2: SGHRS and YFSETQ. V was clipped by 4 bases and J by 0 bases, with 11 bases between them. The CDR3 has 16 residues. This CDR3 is CASSPKQGSGANVLTF. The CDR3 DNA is TGCGCCAGCAGCCCAAAACAGGGCTCTGGGGCCAACGTCCTGACTTTC.

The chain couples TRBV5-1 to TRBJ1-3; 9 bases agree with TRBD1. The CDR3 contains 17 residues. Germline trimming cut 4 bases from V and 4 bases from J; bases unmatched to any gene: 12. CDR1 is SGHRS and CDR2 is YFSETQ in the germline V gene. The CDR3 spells CASSTGQGLTLGNTIYF. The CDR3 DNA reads TGCGCCAGCAGCACGGGACAGGGACTGACTCTCGGAAACACCATATATTTT.

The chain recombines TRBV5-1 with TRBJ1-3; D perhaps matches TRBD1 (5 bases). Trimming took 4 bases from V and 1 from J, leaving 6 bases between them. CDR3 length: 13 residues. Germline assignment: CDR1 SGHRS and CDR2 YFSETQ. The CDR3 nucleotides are TGCGCCAGCAGCGAGGGGTCTGGAAACACCATATATTTT. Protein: CASSEGSGNTIYF.

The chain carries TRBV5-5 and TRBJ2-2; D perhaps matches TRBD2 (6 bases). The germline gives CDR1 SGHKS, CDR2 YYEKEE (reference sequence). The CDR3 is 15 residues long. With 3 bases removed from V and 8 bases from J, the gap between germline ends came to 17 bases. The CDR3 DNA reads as TGTGCCAGCAGCTCAGCAACGACTAGTCCTGGGGAGCTGTTTTTT. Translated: CASSSATTSPGELFF.

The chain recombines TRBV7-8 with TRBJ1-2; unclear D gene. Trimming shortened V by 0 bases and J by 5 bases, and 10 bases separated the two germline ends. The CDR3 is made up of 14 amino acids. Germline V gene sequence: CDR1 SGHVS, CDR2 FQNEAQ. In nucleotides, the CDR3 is TGTGCCAGCAGCTTAGCGGCCGTGTTATATGGCTACACCTTC. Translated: CASSLAAVLYGYTF.

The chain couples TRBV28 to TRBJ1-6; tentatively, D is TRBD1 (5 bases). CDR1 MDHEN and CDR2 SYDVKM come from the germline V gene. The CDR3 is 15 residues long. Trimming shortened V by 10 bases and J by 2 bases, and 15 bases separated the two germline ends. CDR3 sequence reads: CATTPAGPYNSPLHF. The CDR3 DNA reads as TGTGCCACAACCCCGGCGGGACCCTATAATTCACCCCTCCACTTT.

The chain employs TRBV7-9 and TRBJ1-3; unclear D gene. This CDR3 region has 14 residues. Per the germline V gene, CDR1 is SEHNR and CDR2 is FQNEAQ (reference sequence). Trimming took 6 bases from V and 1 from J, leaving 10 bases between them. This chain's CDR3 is CASSLLGSGNTIYF. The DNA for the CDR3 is TGTGCCAGCAGTCTATTGGGATCTGGAAACACCATATATTTT.

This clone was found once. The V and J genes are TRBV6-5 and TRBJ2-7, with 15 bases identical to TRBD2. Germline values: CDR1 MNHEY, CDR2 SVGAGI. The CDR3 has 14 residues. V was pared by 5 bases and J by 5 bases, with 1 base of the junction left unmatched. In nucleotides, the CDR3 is TGTGCCAGCAGTGGGACTAGCGGGAGGCACGAGCAGTACTTC. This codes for CASSGTSGRHEQYF.

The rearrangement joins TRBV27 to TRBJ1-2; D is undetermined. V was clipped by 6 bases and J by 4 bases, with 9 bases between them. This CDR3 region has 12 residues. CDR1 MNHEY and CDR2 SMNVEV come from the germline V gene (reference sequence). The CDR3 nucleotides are TGTGCCAGCAGAGGACCGGCCTATGGCTACACCTTC. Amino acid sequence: CASRGPAYGYTF.

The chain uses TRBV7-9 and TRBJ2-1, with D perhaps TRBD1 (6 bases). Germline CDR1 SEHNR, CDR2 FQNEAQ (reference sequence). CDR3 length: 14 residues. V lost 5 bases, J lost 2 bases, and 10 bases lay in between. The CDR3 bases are TGTGCCAGCAGCGATCGGACAGCCTACAATGAGCAGTTCTTC. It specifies CASSDRTAYNEQFF.

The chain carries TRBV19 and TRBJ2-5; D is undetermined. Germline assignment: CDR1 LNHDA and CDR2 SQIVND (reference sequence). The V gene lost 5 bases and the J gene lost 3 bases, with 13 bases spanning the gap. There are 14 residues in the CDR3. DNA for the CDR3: TGTGCCAGTAGTCGCCGGGCCCAAGAAGAGACCCAGTACTTC. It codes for CASSRRAQEETQYF.

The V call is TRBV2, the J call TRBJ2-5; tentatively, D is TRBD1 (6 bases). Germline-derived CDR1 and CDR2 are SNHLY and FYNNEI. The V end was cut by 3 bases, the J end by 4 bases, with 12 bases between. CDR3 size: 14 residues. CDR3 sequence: CASSDGQRGETQYF. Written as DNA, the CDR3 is TGTGCCAGCAGTGACGGACAGAGGGGAGAGACCCAGTACTTC.

The chain's CDR3 is CASSFTWTSGSSYEQYF. In nucleotides, the CDR3 is TGCGCCAGCAGCTTTACCTGGACTAGCGGTAGCTCCTACGAGCAGTACTTC. The J gene is TRBJ2-7, the V gene TRBV5-1; 10 positions agree with TRBD2. The CDR3 runs to 17 residues. The junction had 8 bases not matched to a gene; V was cut back by 2 bases and J by 0 bases. Germline CDR1 is SGHRS and CDR2 is YFSETQ.